This TCR beta chain came from a study of CD8 T cells in Susac syndrome. Random-hexamer reverse transcription was applied to roughly 0.45 to 1 ug RNA. The immunoSEQ assay covered 54 Vbeta and 13 Jbeta segments for CDR3. One entry per CDR3 protein, called by TCRdb with MiXCR from the immunoSEQ multiplex PCR reads. Of under 200,000 distinct CDR3 sequences in the sample, 91% were seen once. The CDR3 sequence is 13 residues long. V was clipped by 2 bases and J by 5 bases, with 10 bases between them. Germline V gives CDR1 SGHRS, CDR2 YFSETQ. Sequencing used CD4+ T cells from PBMCs. The clonotype comes from a human donor with Susac syndrome. The chain joins TRBV5-1 to TRBJ2-5, with a weak D call TRBD2 (5 bases). In DNA, the CDR3 is TGCGCCAGCAGCTTCCCGGGGATGGAGACCCAGTACTTC. This gives the protein CASSFPGMETQYF.